Described below is a single T cell receptor beta chain sequence and its context. The antigen remains undetermined. This sample was taken from a study of T cell responses to AZD1222 COVID-19 vaccine. Study-wide points: Vaccine-associated CD4 TCRs spanned spike, dominant at 160-218 and 743-854. Donors, mostly white British, included more females; clonal diversity was possibly underestimated. Unmutated variant regions are reportedly the target of nearly half of TCRs that are spike-specific.

TCRdb's table, derived via immunoSEQ multiplex PCR, lists solely in-frame clones and lacks some. This sample has 100,000 or so clones; roughly 84% occur once, and the top ten carry about 18%. The CDR3 consists of 14 residues. Unmatched junction bases numbered 6, after V lost 1 base and J lost 8 bases. Germline CDR1 GTSNPN, CDR2 SVGIG (reference sequence). The sequence was obtained from an adult in good health. The sample consisted of peripheral blood, taken on day 0 of AZD1222 vaccination. The chain joins TRBV30 to TRBJ1-4; TRBD1 matches 8 bases. Written as DNA, the CDR3 is TGTGCCTGGAGTGGAACAGGGGGAGGGGAAAAACTGTTTTTT. It translates to CAWSGTGGGEKLFF. The complete variable domain, with remaining parts taken from reference TRBV30 and TRBJ1-4, reads SQTIHQWPATLVQPVGSPLSLECTVEGTSNPNLYWYRQAAGRGLQLLFYSVGIGQISSEVPQNLSASRPQDRQFILSSKKLLLSDSGFYLCAWSGTGGGEKLFFGSGTQLSVL.